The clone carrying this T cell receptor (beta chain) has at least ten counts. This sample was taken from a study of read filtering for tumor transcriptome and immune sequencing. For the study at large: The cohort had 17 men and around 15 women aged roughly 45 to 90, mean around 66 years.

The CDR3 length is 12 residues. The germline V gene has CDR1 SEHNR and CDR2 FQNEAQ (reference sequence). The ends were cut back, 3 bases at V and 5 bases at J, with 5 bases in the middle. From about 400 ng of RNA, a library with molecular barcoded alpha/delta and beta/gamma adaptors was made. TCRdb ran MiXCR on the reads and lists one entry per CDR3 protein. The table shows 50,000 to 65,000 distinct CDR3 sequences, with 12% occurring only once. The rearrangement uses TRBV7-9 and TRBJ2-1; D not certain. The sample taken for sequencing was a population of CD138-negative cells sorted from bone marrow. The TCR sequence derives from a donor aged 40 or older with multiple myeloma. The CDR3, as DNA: TGTGCCAGCAGCTTGGTTAACAATGAGCAGTTCTTC. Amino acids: CASSLVNNEQFF.